This TCR beta chain was documented in a study of regulatory T cells in long-lasting Graves disease. Study outcomes and limitations: TRBV28, TRBJ1-2 and TRBJ2-5 were favored in persistent disease.

The CDR3 sequence is 15 residues long. Germline CDR1 and CDR2: MDHEN and SYDVKM. Trimming at V came to 5 bases and at J to 6 bases, leaving 10 bases not matched to a gene. This clonotype was counted a few times. Antigen unknown. TCR beta libraries were built with iRepertoire HTBI primers and Arm-PCR of CDR3 regions. Methods used by the authors: Overall, samples carried around 68 TRBV and 15 or so TRBJ segments. In TCRdb, the multiplex PCR reads were re-called with MiXCR into one record per CDR3 protein. In this record, the V and J calls reflect TCRdb's handling and not the investigators' own analysis. The table lists approximately 400,000 distinct CDR3 sequences, roughly 23% of them singletons. Documented time point: persistent/refractory GD, antithyroid drugs over 5 years with positive TRAb. PBMC-extracted RNA yielded the TCR library.

V is TRBV28 and J is TRBJ2-1; 7 bases map to TRBD2. This TCR came from a woman in her thirties or forties with Graves disease. Sequenced here: peripheral blood mononuclear cells (PBMCs), sampled when the disease was refractory, from a patient treated with antithyroid drugs. CDR3 sequence (DNA): TGTGCCAGCAGTACATGGGTAGCGGGTGGCAATGAGCAGTTCTTC. As protein: CASSTWVAGGNEQFF.